This TCR beta chain is from a study of cytomegalovirus exposure and HLA in healthy donors. Findings and limits, study-wide: In vitro testing confirmed a few CMV-associated chains as specific for CMV antigens. It was taken for granted in presence/absence analyses that sequencing depth across donors was roughly uniform. Later analysis showed most CMV-associated TCR beta chains appearing HLA-restricted.

V shed 5 bases and J 0 bases; nucleotides not matched to a gene: 7. The germline V gene has CDR1 SGHTA and CDR2 FQGNSA. The CDR3 sequence is 16 residues long. The study ran its PCR with 60 Vbeta and 13 Jbeta primers. Profiling relied on immunoSEQ multiplex PCR, and the TCRdb table lists in-frame clones only, not all of them. The sample lists 110,000 or so clones, under 80% occurring once. Worth noting for this clone: Its cognate antigen is unknown.

Among the donors, all were healthy bone marrow donors. This clonotype was obtained from a woman in her fifties or sixties in good health and CMV-seropositive. The chain joins TRBV7-2 to TRBJ2-7, with 10 positions matching TRBD2. Sequenced sample: PBMCs. The CDR3 region is CASSPEGLASSYEQYF. In DNA form, the CDR3 reads TGTGCCAGCAGCCCAGAGGGACTAGCGAGCTCCTACGAGCAGTACTTC.